In its sample, the clone carrying this T cell receptor beta chain was seen many times. Its antigen is not identified. This entry belongs to a study of blood T cells in healthy people across ages. General observations from the study: Older age went with lower TCR beta diversity per million T cells, in a roughly linear way. Lack of knowledge of donor CMV status possibly confounded expanded clonotype changes. Higher naive T cell percentage went strongly together with higher TCR beta diversity.

Losses at the gene ends were 6 bases for V and 3 bases for J; bases not matched to a gene: 3. The germline gives CDR1 SNHLY, CDR2 FYNNEI. The CDR3 loop spans 13 amino acids. Sample-barcoded 5' priming and a J-beta primer mix drove a second PCR of roughly 6 to 12 cycles. Via MiXCR, TCRdb re-called the 5' RACE reads, giving one row per CDR3 protein. Of just over 1 million distinct CDR3 sequences detected, over 35% appear once; the ten largest clones hold 18%. The source material was blood. The sequence was collected from a woman aged 60-75 years in good health. This chain links TRBV2 with TRBJ2-7, with 9 bases fitting TRBD1. The CDR3 sequence is CASRGTGFYEQYF. The CDR3 coding sequence is TGTGCCAGCAGGGGGACAGGGTTCTACGAGCAGTACTTC.